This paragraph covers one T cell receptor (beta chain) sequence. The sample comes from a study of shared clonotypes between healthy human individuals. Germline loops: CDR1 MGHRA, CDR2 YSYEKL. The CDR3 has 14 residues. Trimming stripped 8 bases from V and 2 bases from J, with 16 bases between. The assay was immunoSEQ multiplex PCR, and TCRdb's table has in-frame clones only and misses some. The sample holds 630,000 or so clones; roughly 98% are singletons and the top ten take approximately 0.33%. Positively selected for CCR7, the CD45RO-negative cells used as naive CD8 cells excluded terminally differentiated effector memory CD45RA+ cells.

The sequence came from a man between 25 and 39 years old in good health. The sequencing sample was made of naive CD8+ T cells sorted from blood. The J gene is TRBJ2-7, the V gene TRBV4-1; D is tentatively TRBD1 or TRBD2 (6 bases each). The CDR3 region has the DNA TGCGCCAGCCAGCCCACGAGGGGGGCCTACGAGCAGTACTTC. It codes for CASQPTRGAYEQYF.